This TCR beta chain was observed in a study of vaccination effects on CD4 cells after COVID-19. Sequencing used immunoSEQ multiplex PCR; TCRdb keeps in-frame clones, though not all of them. Found here are roughly 30,000 clones, approximately 71% of them singletons; the top ten hold around 9%. A note on this clone: The antigen remains undetermined.

The CDR3 totals 14 residues. Germline CDR1 and CDR2: ENHRY and SYGVKD. V was cut by 7 bases and J by 3 bases, with 13 bases left in between. With the ViraFEST assay, the study expanded antigen-specific CD4+ T cells using viral peptide pools, then sequenced them. Having been cultured for less than 13 days, the cells underwent CD4+ T cell isolation. Every participant took two doses of the BNT162b2 or mRNA-1273 vaccine. Days 3 and 7 were when half the medium was replaced with IL-2 medium. The sequencing here drew on CD4+ T cells from PBMCs cultured with HCoV-NL63 spike peptides, taken after COVID-19 vaccination. The chain carries TRBV10-3 and TRBJ1-5; the D gene is possibly TRBD1 (6 bases). The sequence derives from a human donor who received a COVID-19 vaccine. The CDR3 DNA is TGTGCCATCACTGGCGACAGGTTCAATCAGCCCCAGCATTTT. Translating it yields CAITGDRFNQPQHF.